This T cell receptor beta chain emerged from a study of blood T cells in healthy people across ages. As regards this clonotype: As yet, its antigen is unknown.

The authors ran a second PCR of roughly 6 to 12 cycles using a sample-barcoded 5' primer and a J-beta primer mix. TCRdb re-called the 5' RACE reads through MiXCR, storing one row per CDR3 protein. This table has under 700,000 distinct CDR3 sequences, less than 25% appearing once. CDR1 and CDR2 (germline): MNHEY, SMNVEV (reference sequence). The CDR3 covers 15 residues. Trimming left V 4 bases short and J 8 bases short, with 15 bases between. Overall study results and limits: Diversity was higher, and naive CD4+ cells more numerous, in long-lived donors than in aged donors.

These data also formed part of another study, on T cells of mothers and their children. This second study notes: Reverse transcription into cDNA received all extracted RNA, at about 1.5 ug per 15 ul. Over 8.5 million reads per mother and roughly 3 million per child were obtained. The output of TCR recombination is shaped by thymic selection similarly in related and unrelated pairs.

V usage is TRBV27 and J usage is TRBJ1-6; D is unresolved. The clonotype was recovered from a boy between 5 and 17 years old in good health. The sample taken for sequencing was blood. CDR3 coding DNA: TGTGCCAGCAGTTCCCCGGAGGGTAGGGATTCACCCCTCCACTTT. This codes for CASSSPEGRDSPLHF.